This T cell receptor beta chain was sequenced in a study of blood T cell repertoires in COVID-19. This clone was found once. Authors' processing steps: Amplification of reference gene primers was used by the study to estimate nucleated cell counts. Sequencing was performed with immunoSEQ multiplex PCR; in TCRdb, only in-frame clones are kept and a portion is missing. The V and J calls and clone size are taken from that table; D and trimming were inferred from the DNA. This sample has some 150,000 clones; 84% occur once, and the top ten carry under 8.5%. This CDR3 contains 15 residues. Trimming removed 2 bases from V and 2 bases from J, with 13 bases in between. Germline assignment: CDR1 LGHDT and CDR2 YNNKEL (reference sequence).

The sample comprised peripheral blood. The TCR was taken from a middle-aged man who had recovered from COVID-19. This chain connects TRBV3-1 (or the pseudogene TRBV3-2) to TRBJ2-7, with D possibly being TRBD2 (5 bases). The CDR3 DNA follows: TGTGCCAGCAGCCAAAACCCCGGGGTTGCCTACGAGCAGTACTTC. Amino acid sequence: CASSQNPGVAYEQYF.